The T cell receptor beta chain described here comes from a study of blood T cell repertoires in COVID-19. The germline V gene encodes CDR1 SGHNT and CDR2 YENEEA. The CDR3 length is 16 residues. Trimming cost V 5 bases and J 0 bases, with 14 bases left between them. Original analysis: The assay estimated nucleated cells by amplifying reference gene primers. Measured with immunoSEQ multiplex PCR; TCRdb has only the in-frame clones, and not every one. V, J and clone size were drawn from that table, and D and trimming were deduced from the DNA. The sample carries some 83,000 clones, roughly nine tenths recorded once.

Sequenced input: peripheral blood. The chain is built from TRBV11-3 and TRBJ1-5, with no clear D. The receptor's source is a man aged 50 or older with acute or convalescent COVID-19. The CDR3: CASSAQQQNSNQPQHF. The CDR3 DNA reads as TGTGCCAGCAGCGCCCAGCAACAGAATAGCAATCAGCCCCAGCATTTT. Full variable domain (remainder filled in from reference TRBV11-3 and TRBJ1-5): EAGVVQSPRYKIIEKKQPVAFWCNPISGHNTLYWYLQNLGQGPELLIRYENEEAVDDSQLPKDRFSAERLKGVDSTLKIQPAELGDSAVYLCASSAQQQNSNQPQHFGDGTRLSIL.